These 29 T cell receptor beta chains were sequenced from one sample in a study of Ad26.COV2.S vaccination and SARS-CoV-2 variants. The data were produced by immunoSEQ multiplex PCR, yet TCRdb's version contains in-frame clones alone and is incomplete. The sample contains roughly 300,000 clones, less than 90% of which appear only once. As for treatment: some 20 received Ad26.COV2.S at low or high dose, single or two shots; about 5 received placebo; per-sample allocation not given. Sampling took place 63 days after the first vaccine or placebo injection. Sequencing used peripheral blood, obtained in a trial of Ad26.COV2.S vaccine versus placebo. These receptors came from a person aged 18 to 65 who received the Ad26.COV2.S COVID-19 vaccine or a placebo.

The chain joins TRBV18 to TRBJ1-1, with 7 bases identical to TRBD1. This CDR3 has 13 amino acids. V shed 5 bases, J shed 4 bases, and the junction held 4 bases outside the gene matches. The germline V gene encodes CDR1 KGHSH and CDR2 LQKENI. CDR3 nucleotide sequence: TGTGCCAGCTCAGCGACAGGGAGCACTGAAGCTTTCTTT. It encodes CASSATGSTEAFF.

The gene calls are TRBV6-5 and TRBJ1-2, with D possibly TRBD1 on 5 matching bases. The CDR3 runs 15 residues. From germline, CDR1 is MNHEY and CDR2 SVGAGI. V dropped 7 bases and J dropped 7 bases, with 22 bases sitting between them. CDR3 in amino acids: CASTILPGRESGYTF. The CDR3 coding sequence is TGTGCCAGCACTATCCTCCCAGGGAGGGAAAGTGGCTACACCTTC.

Comment on this clone: Germline is not matched at one junction end, which may reflect a read error. The chain employs TRBV7-7 and TRBJ2-3, with D unclear. Germline V CDR1 and CDR2: SSHAT, FNYEAQ (reference sequence). The CDR3 runs to 13 residues. CDR3 bases: TGTGCTAGCAGCTTGCTCGGAACAGATACGCAGTATTTT. Protein sequence: CASSLLGTDTQYF.

The V call is TRBV7-3, the J call TRBJ2-3; possibly TRBD2 for D (6 bases). V lost 4 bases and J lost 4, with 15 bases in between. The germline V gene encodes CDR1 SGHTA and CDR2 FQGTGA. The CDR3 length is 15 residues. The CDR3 loop is CASSWDSLRSDTQYF. The DNA of the CDR3 is TGTGCCAGCAGCTGGGACTCCTTAAGGTCAGATACGCAGTATTTT.

The gene calls are TRBV6-5 and TRBJ1-4; no firm D call. The CDR3 runs 11 residues. Per germline, CDR1 MNHEY and CDR2 SVGAGI. The V and J ends lost 6 bases and 8 bases respectively, with 7 bases between them. In nucleotides, the CDR3 is TGTGCCAGCAGACACCAGGAAAAACTGTTTTTT. Encoded protein: CASRHQEKLFF.

This clone has more than one count but fewer than ten. V usage is TRBV4-3 and J usage is TRBJ1-1; D remains unclear. Germline V CDR1 and CDR2: LGHNA, YSLEER. V lost 1 base, J lost 6 bases, and 15 bases lay in between. The CDR3 is 15 residues long. Here the CDR3 DNA reads TGCGCCAGCAGCCAAGTAATCCTCGGTTGGGCTGAAGCTTTCTTT. Translated: CASSQVILGWAEAFF.

The J gene is TRBJ2-5, the V gene TRBV5-5, with D possibly matching TRBD2 (5 bases). Trimming removed 1 base at V and 5 bases at J, with 27 bases between. The CDR3 is 19 amino acids. Germline loops: CDR1 SGHKS, CDR2 YYEKEE (reference sequence). The CDR3 here is CASSLRSGFGTSRQETQYF. The DNA for the CDR3 is TGTGCCAGCAGCTTGAGGAGCGGTTTCGGAACCTCCCGCCAGGAGACCCAGTACTTC.

This clone was counted a single time. This sequence joins TRBV2 and TRBJ1-1; D not resolved. The CDR3 covers 10 residues. Trimming pared 10 bases from V and 7 bases from J, leaving 10 bases between. Germline V gene sequence: CDR1 SNHLY, CDR2 FYNNEI. The CDR3 region has the DNA TGTGCCACCGGACGGGGTGAAGCTTTCTTT. Encoded protein: CATGRGEAFF.

V and J are TRBV4-3 and TRBJ1-2; the D gene is possibly TRBD1 (5 bases). Trimming took off 3 bases at V and 2 bases at J, with 10 bases between the two ends. Per germline, CDR1 LGHNA and CDR2 YSLEER. This CDR3 contains 14 residues. The CDR3 loop is CASSQMGRNYGYTF. The DNA for the CDR3 is TGCGCCAGCAGCCAGATGGGACGGAACTATGGCTACACCTTC.

The chain has TRBV18 and TRBJ2-7, with 12 bases aligning to TRBD1. The germline V gene has CDR1 KGHSH and CDR2 LQKENI. The CDR3 is 15 residues long. V trimming: 0 bases; J trimming: 6 bases; junction bases outside the gene matches: 3. CDR3 sequence (DNA): TGTGCCAGCTCACCACCGGGGACAGGGGGCGGCGAGCAGTACTTC. This translates into CASSPPGTGGGEQYF.

This chain uses TRBV2 with TRBJ2-7; D is unclear. Germline V lookup: CDR1 SNHLY, CDR2 FYNNEI. The V end was cut by 6 bases, the J end by 6 bases, with 12 bases between. The CDR3 has 12 amino acids. CDR3 sequence (DNA): TGTGCCAGCAGAGATCTTGCTACCGAGCAGTACTTC. Its protein product is CASRDLATEQYF.

The rearrangement joins TRBV5-6 to TRBJ2-5, with 7 bases fitting TRBD2. Germline CDR1 and CDR2: SGHDT and YYEEEE. The CDR3 runs to 14 residues. V lost 4 bases, J lost 2 bases, and 5 bases stayed unmatched. CDR3 region: CASSPLGGQETQYF. CDR3 sequence (DNA): TGTGCCAGCAGCCCACTGGGGGGGCAAGAGACCCAGTACTTC.

This rearrangement joins TRBV27 to TRBJ1-1; D is unresolved. The CDR3 spans 13 residues. The V gene's germline CDR1 is MNHEY and CDR2 SMNVEV (reference sequence). The V gene lost 8 bases and the J gene lost 1 base, with 11 bases spanning the gap. The CDR3 coding sequence is TGTGCCAGCTCCAGGTGGGGGAACACTGAAGCTTTCTTT. This encodes CASSRWGNTEAFF.

The gene calls are TRBV6-2 or TRBV6-3 and TRBJ1-1; 7 bases are a match to TRBD1. The ends lost 2 bases at V and 3 bases at J; junction bases unmatched: 9. This CDR3 has 16 residues. Germline V CDR1 and CDR2: MNHEY, SVGEGT. The chain's CDR3 is CASSYGRGRWDTEAFF. CDR3 bases: TGTGCCAGCAGTTACGGGAGGGGGCGGTGGGACACTGAAGCTTTCTTT.

The genes are TRBV6-5 and TRBJ1-5; D uncertain. Germline loops: CDR1 MNHEY, CDR2 SVGAGI. The CDR3 is made up of 15 amino acids. Trimming removed 6 bases from V and 7 bases from J, with 19 bases in between. The CDR3 bases are TGTGCCAGCAGCTTACAAGCGGGTATGGACCAGCCCCAGCATTTT. Encoded protein: CASSLQAGMDQPQHF.

The chain recombines TRBV9 with TRBJ1-3; D gene unclear. The CDR3 is 15 amino acids. Germline CDR1 and CDR2: SGDLS and YYNGEE. Trimming cost V 4 bases and J 0 bases, with 11 bases left between them. CDR3 in DNA: TGTGCCAGCAGCCTCCTTCCGGGCTCTGGAAACACCATATATTTT. It codes for CASSLLPGSGNTIYF.

The chain joins TRBV7-9 to TRBJ1-1; D possibly corresponds to TRBD1 (5 bases). The V gene lost 5 bases and the J gene lost 3 bases, with 13 bases spanning the gap. The CDR3 totals 14 residues. CDR1 is SEHNR and CDR2 is FQNEAQ in the germline V gene (reference sequence). The CDR3 loop is CASSPGVGDTEAFF. The CDR3 nucleotides read TGTGCCAGCAGCCCGGGGGTGGGGGACACTGAAGCTTTCTTT. The variable domain in full, with the rest retrieved from reference TRBV7-9 and TRBJ1-1, is DTGVSQNPRHKITKRGQNVTFRCDPISEHNRLYWYRQTLGQGPEFLTYFQNEAQLEKSRLLSDRFSAERPKGSFSTLEIQRTEQGDSAMYLCASSPGVGDTEAFFGQGTRLTVV.

Concerning this clone itself: This specimen includes other DNA sequences encoding the same CDR3. V and J are TRBV5-6 and TRBJ2-7; D unresolved. The germline gives CDR1 SGHDT, CDR2 YYEEEE. The germline V and J ends were trimmed by 3 bases and 0 bases, with 4 bases remaining between them. The length of the CDR3 is 12 residues. In DNA, the CDR3 is TGTGCCAGCAGCTCGAGCTCCTACGAGCAGTACTTC. It translates to CASSSSSYEQYF.

The V and J genes are TRBV5-1 and TRBJ2-5, with D uncertain. In germline, CDR1 is SGHRS, CDR2 YFSETQ. CDR3 size: 13 residues. V lost 0 bases to trimming and J lost 5 bases, with 8 bases between them. CDR3 loop: CASSLAGSETQYF. The CDR3 DNA is TGCGCCAGCAGCTTGGCAGGAAGTGAGACCCAGTACTTC.

This clone was seen only once. This chain uses TRBV12-3 or TRBV12-4 with TRBJ1-1; TRBD1 might be the D (5 bases). V was pared by 3 bases and J by 7 bases, with 9 bases between. The length of the CDR3 is 12 residues. CDR3 nucleotides: TGTGCCAGCAGTTTTTTGGGACTTGAAGCTTTCTTT. This translates into CASSFLGLEAFF.

The rearrangement uses TRBV19 and TRBJ2-1; TRBD2 agrees at 8 bases. The CDR3 length is 13 residues. Germline V gene sequence: CDR1 LNHDA, CDR2 SQIVND (reference sequence). J was trimmed by 8 bases and V by 4 bases; bases with no gene match: 4. CDR3 bases: TGTGCCAGTAGTAGGGGACTAGGGTATGAGCAGTTCTTC. Protein product: CASSRGLGYEQFF.

The chain links TRBV28 to TRBJ2-7; 13 bases line up with TRBD2. The CDR3 is made up of 18 amino acids. Germline loops: CDR1 MDHEN, CDR2 SYDVKM. Trimming took 5 bases from V and 4 from J; bases not matched to a gene: 14. This CDR3 is CASSPGTSGNGQSYEQYF. CDR3 coding DNA: TGTGCCAGCAGTCCGGGGACTAGCGGGAATGGGCAATCTTACGAGCAGTACTTC.

V gene TRBV29-1 combines with J gene TRBJ2-1, with 10 bases matching TRBD1. Trimming removed 0 bases from V and 5 bases from J; junction bases left unmatched: 10. CDR3 size: 17 residues. CDR1 SQVTM and CDR2 ANQGSEA come from the germline V gene. In nucleotides, the CDR3 is TGCAGCGTTGAAGAGCTGGAAAGACAGGGGGCTAACAATGAGCAGTTCTTC. Its protein is CSVEELERQGANNEQFF.

The chain links TRBV28 to TRBJ2-1; 8 bases align to TRBD2. Germline assignment: CDR1 MDHEN and CDR2 SYDVKM. Unmatched junction bases numbered 13, after V lost 6 bases and J lost 0 bases. CDR3 length: 18 amino acids. The CDR3 spells CASSQWEREGRSYNEQFF. The CDR3 DNA reads as TGTGCCAGCAGCCAATGGGAACGGGAGGGCCGCTCCTACAATGAGCAGTTCTTC.

The chain joins TRBV7-2 to TRBJ1-4, with 8 bases lining up with TRBD1. Germline CDR1 SGHTA, CDR2 FQGNSA. This CDR3 is built from 15 residues. The V gene end was trimmed by 4 bases and the J gene end by 7 bases; junction bases not matched to a gene: 8. This chain's CDR3 is CASSSTDRGGEKLFF. CDR3 in DNA: TGTGCCAGCAGCTCTACCGACAGGGGAGGTGAAAAACTGTTTTTT. Full variable domain (remainder filled in from reference TRBV7-2 and TRBJ1-4): GAGVSQSPSNKVTEKGKDVELRCDPISGHTALYWYRQSLGQGLEFLIYFQGNSAPDKSGLPSDRFSAERTGGSVSTLTIQRTQQEDSAVYLCASSSTDRGGEKLFFGSGTQLSVL.

This chain connects TRBV6-2 or TRBV6-3 to TRBJ1-2; no definite D call. CDR1 is MNHEY, CDR2 SVGEGT, per germline. V lost 2 bases, J lost 8 bases, and 15 bases lay in between. The CDR3 loop spans 14 amino acids. The CDR3 nucleotides are TGTGCCAGCAGTTACGGCGACTCTTCAAGCGGCTACACCTTC. It specifies CASSYGDSSSGYTF.

This clone was seen a few times. The J gene is TRBJ1-1, the V gene TRBV18, with D unclear. Germline values: CDR1 KGHSH, CDR2 LQKENI. This CDR3 has 11 residues. The V and J ends lost 5 bases and 4 bases respectively, with 5 bases between them. CDR3 region: CASSDFTEAFF. CDR3 DNA sequence: TGTGCCAGCTCAGACTTCACTGAAGCTTTCTTT.

A remark on this clone: The missing conserved phenylalanine or tryptophan at the end of this CDR3 makes a read error likely. It is unclear where the CDR3 begins or ends on the DNA, so no DNA is shown, and the CDR3 is as TCRdb lists it. CDR3 residues: CSAGVTVWVKG. The rearrangement uses TRBV20-1 and TRBJ1-4; TRBD1 is the table's D call, not checked against the DNA. Germline CDR1 is DFQATT and CDR2 is SNEGSKA (reference sequence). The CDR3 length is 11 residues, termini included.

The chain is built from TRBV10-1 and TRBJ2-3; tentatively, D is TRBD2 (5 bases). The CDR3 has 14 amino acids. Germline V gene sequence: CDR1 WNHNN, CDR2 SYGVQD (reference sequence). Between the trimmed V and J ends, which lost 4 bases and 1 base, there was a span of 9 bases. The CDR3 loop is CASSVGEGTDTQYF. In DNA form, the CDR3 reads TGCGCCAGCAGTGTGGGAGAGGGCACAGATACGCAGTATTTT.